The 11 T cell receptor beta chains presented below share a single source sample, sequenced in a study of cytomegalovirus exposure and HLA in healthy donors. Amplification used 60 Vbeta primers and 13 Jbeta primers. Using immunoSEQ multiplex PCR, the repertoire was profiled, and TCRdb retains in-frame clones only, with some absent. In the table there are approximately 120,000 clones, approximately 85% of which are singletons. The sample comprised PBMCs. Receptors were obtained from a woman aged 25 to 39 in good health and CMV-seropositive.

The chain recombines TRBV14 with TRBJ1-2; D ambiguous. The V gene lost 2 bases and the J gene lost 8 bases, with 15 bases spanning the gap. In germline, CDR1 is SGHDN, CDR2 FVKESK. The CDR3 runs 14 residues. CDR3 region: CASSQSQNLRGYTF. CDR3 DNA: TGTGCCAGCAGCCAAAGTCAGAACCTGAGGGGCTACACCTTC. Full variable domain (outside the CDR3, taken from reference TRBV14 and TRBJ1-2): EAGVTQFPSHSVIEKGQTVTLRCDPISGHDNLYWYRRVMGKEIKFLLHFVKESKQDESGMPNNRFLAERTGGTYSTLKVQPAELEDSGVYFCASSQSQNLRGYTFGSGTRLTVV.

The chain employs TRBV28 and TRBJ1-2, with TRBD1 matching 7 bases. The CDR3 length is 15 residues. Looked up from germline, CDR1 is MDHEN and CDR2 is SYDVKM. The ends lost 5 bases at V and 3 bases at J; junction bases unmatched: 9. The CDR3 reads CASSRQGTSYYGYTF. CDR3 coding DNA: TGTGCCAGCAGTCGACAGGGAACTTCATACTATGGCTACACCTTC.

The chain recombines TRBV11-2 with TRBJ1-4; unclear D gene. CDR1 SGHAT and CDR2 FQNNGV come from the germline V gene. The V end lost 5 bases, the J end lost 2 bases, and 12 bases lay between the germline ends. This CDR3 region has 15 residues. This chain's CDR3 is CASSPRGSTNEKLFF. Here the CDR3 DNA reads TGTGCCAGCAGCCCCCGAGGTAGTACTAATGAAAAACTGTTTTTT.

The J gene is TRBJ1-6, the V gene TRBV7-3; D is ambiguous. Germline V CDR1 and CDR2: SGHTA, FQGTGA. Trimming took off 4 bases at V and 7 bases at J, with 11 bases between the two ends. CDR3 size: 14 residues. The CDR3 region has the DNA TGTGCCAGCAGCTCCGGTGCCACGAATTCACCCCTCCACTTT. Translation gives CASSSGATNSPLHF. The full variable domain, completed using reference TRBV7-3 and TRBJ1-6, is GAGVSQTPSNKVTEKGKYVELRCDPISGHTALYWYRQSLGQGPEFLIYFQGTGAADDSGLPNDRFFAVRPEGSVSTLKIQRTERGDSAVYLCASSSGATNSPLHFGNGTRLTVT.

The chain uses TRBV6-4 and TRBJ2-7, with D unclear. This CDR3 spans 13 amino acids. The germline V gene has CDR1 MRHNA and CDR2 SNTAGT. V was clipped by 6 bases and J by 2 bases, with 11 bases between them. The CDR3 DNA reads TGTGCCAGCAGCCCTTATCCGGCCTACGAGCAGTACTTC. Protein sequence: CASSPYPAYEQYF.

The rearrangement uses TRBV5-4 and TRBJ2-7, with D perhaps matching TRBD1 (6 bases). This CDR3 spans 15 amino acids. Trimming removed 4 bases at V and 3 bases at J, with 17 bases between. The germline V gene has CDR1 SGHNT and CDR2 YYREEE (reference sequence). Here the CDR3 DNA reads TGTGCCAGCAGCCGCTCCGGGGACACATACTACGAGCAGTACTTC. Translation gives CASSRSGDTYYEQYF.

The chain joins TRBV5-6 to TRBJ1-6; D is possibly TRBD1 (6 bases). Trimming stripped 6 bases from V and 7 bases from J, with 17 bases between. The germline CDR1 and CDR2 sequences are SGHDT and YYEEEE. The CDR3 runs 15 residues. The CDR3, as DNA: TGTGCCAGCACTCCTCAGGGGCTGACGAATTCACCCCTCCACTTT. It yields the protein CASTPQGLTNSPLHF.

On this clone itself: Relative to the germline gene, one junction end is altered; a read error may explain this. The gene calls are TRBV7-9 and TRBJ1-5, with D possibly matching TRBD1 (6 bases). The CDR3 sequence is 13 residues long. Germline assignment: CDR1 SEHNR and CDR2 FQNEAQ (reference sequence). The CDR3 spells CSSSLEGDQPQHF. The CDR3 nucleotides read TGTTCCAGCAGCTTAGAGGGGGATCAGCCCCAGCATTTT.

DNA of the CDR3: TGTGCCAGTAGTATAAGGGCAGGGAATCAGCCCCAGCATTTT. Protein: CASSIRAGNQPQHF. The chain uses TRBV19 and TRBJ1-5; the D gene is possibly TRBD1 (5 bases). The length of the CDR3 is 14 residues. CDR1 is LNHDA, CDR2 SQIVND, per germline (reference sequence). V was pared by 2 bases and J by 4 bases, with 9 bases between.

The chain recombines TRBV29-1 with TRBJ1-1; 7 bases are shared with TRBD1. The ends lost 4 bases at V and 2 bases at J; junction bases unmatched: 7. Germline loops: CDR1 SQVTM, CDR2 ANQGSEA. The CDR3 totals 14 residues. In DNA form, the CDR3 reads TGCAGCGTTGCACAGGGGACAGAAAACACTGAAGCTTTCTTT. The encoded protein is CSVAQGTENTEAFF.

This chain connects TRBV11-2 to TRBJ2-5; a weak D match, TRBD2 (5 bases). The CDR3 sequence is 15 residues long. In germline, CDR1 is SGHAT, CDR2 FQNNGV. Trimming took off 4 bases at V and 5 bases at J, with 17 bases between the two ends. CDR3 DNA sequence: TGTGCCAGCAGCTCCCTCCGGGGTTCGCTGGAGACCCAGTACTTC. Its protein product is CASSSLRGSLETQYF.